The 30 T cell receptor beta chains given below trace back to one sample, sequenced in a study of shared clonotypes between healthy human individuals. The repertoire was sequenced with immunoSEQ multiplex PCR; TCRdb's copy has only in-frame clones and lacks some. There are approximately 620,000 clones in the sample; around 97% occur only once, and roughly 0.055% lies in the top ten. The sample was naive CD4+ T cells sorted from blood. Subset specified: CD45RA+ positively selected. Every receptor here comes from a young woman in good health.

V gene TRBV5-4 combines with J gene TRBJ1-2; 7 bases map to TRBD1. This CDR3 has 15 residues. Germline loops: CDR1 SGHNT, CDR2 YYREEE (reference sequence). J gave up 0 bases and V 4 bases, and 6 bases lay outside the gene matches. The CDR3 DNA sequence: TGTGCCAGCAGCAGAACAGGGGTAACTAACTATGGCTACACCTTC. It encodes CASSRTGVTNYGYTF.

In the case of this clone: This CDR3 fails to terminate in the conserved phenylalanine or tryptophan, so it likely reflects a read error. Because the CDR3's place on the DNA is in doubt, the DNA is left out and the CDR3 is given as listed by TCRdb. The CDR3 spells CASGAAGRS. The chain is built from TRBV27 and TRBJ1-1. The germline V gene encodes CDR1 MNHEY and CDR2 SMNVEV (reference sequence). The CDR3 has 9 residues if both end residues are counted.

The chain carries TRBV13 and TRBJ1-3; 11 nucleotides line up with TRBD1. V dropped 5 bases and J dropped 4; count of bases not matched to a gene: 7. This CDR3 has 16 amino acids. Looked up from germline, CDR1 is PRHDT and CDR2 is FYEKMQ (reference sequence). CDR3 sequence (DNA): TGTGCCAGCAGCCTCCGGGACAGGGGGACCGGAAACACCATATATTTT. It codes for CASSLRDRGTGNTIYF.

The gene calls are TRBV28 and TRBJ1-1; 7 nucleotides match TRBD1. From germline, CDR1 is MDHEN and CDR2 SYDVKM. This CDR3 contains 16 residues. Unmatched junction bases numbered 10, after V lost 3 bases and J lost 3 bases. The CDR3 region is CASSFIPSQGDTEAFF. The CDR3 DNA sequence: TGTGCCAGCAGTTTTATCCCATCCCAGGGGGACACTGAAGCTTTCTTT.

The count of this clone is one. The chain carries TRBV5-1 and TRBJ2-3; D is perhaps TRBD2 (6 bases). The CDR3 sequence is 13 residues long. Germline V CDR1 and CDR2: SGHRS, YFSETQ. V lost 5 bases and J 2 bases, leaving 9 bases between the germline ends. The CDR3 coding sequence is TGCGCCAGCAGTCGGACTAACACAGATACGCAGTATTTT. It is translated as CASSRTNTDTQYF.

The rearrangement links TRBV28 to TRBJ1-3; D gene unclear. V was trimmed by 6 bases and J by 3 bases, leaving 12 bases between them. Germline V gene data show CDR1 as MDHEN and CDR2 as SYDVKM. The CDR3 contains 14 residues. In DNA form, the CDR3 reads TGTGCCAGCAGCTCGAGCCCTTTTGGAAACACCATATATTTT. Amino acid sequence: CASSSSPFGNTIYF.

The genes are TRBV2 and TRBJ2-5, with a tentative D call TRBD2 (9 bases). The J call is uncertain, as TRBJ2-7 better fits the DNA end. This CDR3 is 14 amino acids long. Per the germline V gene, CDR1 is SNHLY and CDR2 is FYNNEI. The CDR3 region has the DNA TGTGCCAGCGCTAGCGGGACAGGCATGTACGAGCAGTACTTC. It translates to CASASGTGMYEQYF.

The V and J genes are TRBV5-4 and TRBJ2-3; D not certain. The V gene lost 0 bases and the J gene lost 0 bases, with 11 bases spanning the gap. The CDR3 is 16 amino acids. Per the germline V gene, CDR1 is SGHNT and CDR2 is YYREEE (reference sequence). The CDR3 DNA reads TGTGCCAGCAGCTTGGGGGTGATCCCTAGCACAGATACGCAGTATTTT. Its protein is CASSLGVIPSTDTQYF.

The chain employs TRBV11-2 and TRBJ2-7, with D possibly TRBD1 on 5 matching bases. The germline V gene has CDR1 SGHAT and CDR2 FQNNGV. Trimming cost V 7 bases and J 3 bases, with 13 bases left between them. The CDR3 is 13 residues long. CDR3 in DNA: TGTGCCAGCAAACAGACAGTAGTCTACGAGCAGTACTTC. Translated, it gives CASKQTVVYEQYF.

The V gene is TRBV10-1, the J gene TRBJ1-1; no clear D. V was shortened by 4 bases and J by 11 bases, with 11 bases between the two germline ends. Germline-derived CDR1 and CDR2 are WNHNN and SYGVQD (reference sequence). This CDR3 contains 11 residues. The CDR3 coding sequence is TGCGCCAGCAGTGTACAAATAACGGCTTTCTTT. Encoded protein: CASSVQITAFF.

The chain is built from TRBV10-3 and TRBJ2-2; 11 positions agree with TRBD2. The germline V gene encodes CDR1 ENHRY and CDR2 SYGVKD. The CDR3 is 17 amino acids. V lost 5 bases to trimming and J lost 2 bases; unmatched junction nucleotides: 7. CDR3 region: CAISPIAGGPNTGELFF. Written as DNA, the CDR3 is TGTGCCATCAGTCCTATAGCGGGAGGGCCTAACACCGGGGAGCTGTTTTTT.

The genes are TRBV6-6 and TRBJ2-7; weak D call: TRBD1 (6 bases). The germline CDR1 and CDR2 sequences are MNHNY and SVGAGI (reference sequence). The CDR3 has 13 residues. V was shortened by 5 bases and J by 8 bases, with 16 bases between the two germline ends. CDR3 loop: CASSQPGTLQQYF. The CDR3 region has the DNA TGTGCCAGCAGTCAGCCCGGGACACTACAGCAGTACTTC.

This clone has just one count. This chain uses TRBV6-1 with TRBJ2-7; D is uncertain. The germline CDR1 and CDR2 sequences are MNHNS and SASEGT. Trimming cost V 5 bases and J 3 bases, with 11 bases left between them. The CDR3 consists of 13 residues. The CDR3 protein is CASSPDSIYEQYF. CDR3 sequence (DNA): TGTGCCAGCAGTCCAGACTCGATCTACGAGCAGTACTTC.

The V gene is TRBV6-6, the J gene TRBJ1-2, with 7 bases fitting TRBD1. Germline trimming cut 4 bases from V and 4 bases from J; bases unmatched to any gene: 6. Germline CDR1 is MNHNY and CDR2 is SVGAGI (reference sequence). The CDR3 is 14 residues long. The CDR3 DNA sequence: TGTGCCAGCAGTTCAGAGGGGGCAGTCTATGGCTACACCTTC. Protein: CASSSEGAVYGYTF.

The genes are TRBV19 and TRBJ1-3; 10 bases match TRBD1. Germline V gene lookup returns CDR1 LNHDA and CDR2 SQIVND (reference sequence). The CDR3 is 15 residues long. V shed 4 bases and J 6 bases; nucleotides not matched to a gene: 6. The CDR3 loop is CASSTTGGSENTIYF. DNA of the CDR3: TGTGCCAGTAGTACGACAGGGGGCTCGGAAAACACCATATATTTT. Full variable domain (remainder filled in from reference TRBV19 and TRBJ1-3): DGGITQSPKYLFRKEGQNVTLSCEQNLNHDAMYWYRQDPGQGLRLIYYSQIVNDFQKGDIAEGYSVSREKKESFPLTVTSAQKNPTAFYLCASSTTGGSENTIYFGEGSWLTVV.

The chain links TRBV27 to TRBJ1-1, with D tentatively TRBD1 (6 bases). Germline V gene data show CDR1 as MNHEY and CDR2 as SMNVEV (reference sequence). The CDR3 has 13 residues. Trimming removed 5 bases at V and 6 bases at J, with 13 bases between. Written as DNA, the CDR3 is TGTGCCAGCAGTGCCCCCAGGGGCTCTGAAGCTTTCTTT. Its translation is CASSAPRGSEAFF.

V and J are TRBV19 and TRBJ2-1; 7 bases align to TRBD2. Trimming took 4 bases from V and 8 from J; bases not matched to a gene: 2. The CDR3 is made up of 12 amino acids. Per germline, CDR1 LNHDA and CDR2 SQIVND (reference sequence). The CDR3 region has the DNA TGTGCCAGTAGTACCAGCGGGGATGAGCAGTTCTTC. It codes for CASSTSGDEQFF.

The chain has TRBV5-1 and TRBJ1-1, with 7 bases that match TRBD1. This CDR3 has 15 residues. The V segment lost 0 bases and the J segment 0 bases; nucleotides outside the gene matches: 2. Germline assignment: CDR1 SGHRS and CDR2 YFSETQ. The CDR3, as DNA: TGCGCCAGCAGCTTGGTTCAGGGGGTGAACACTGAAGCTTTCTTT. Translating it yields CASSLVQGVNTEAFF.

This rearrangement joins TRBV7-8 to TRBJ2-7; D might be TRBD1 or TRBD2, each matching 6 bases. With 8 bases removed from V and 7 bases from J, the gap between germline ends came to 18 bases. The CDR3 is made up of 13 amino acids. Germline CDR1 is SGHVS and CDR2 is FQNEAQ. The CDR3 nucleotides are TGTGCCAGCCAGGGGACGGGGGCTACAGAGCAGTACTTC. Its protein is CASQGTGATEQYF.

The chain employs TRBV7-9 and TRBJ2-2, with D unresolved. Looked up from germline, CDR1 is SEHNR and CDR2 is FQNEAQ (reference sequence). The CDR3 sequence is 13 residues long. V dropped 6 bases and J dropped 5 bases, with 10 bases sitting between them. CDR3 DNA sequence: TGTGCCAGCAGTCAGAAAGTGACCGGGGAGCTGTTTTTT. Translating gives CASSQKVTGELFF.

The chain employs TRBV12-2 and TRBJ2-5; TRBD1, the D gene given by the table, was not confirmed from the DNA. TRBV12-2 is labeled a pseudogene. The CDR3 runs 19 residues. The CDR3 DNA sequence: TGTGCAAGTCGCTTTAGATCTGGGGACGGACAGGGTACGGAGGAGACCCAGTACTTC. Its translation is CASRFRSGDGQGTEETQYF.

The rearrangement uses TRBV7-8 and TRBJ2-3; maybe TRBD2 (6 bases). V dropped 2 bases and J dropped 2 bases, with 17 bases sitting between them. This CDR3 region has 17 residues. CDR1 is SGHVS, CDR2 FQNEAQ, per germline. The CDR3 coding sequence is TGTGCCAGCAGCTTAAGTTTGTTTGGCGGGGTCACAGATACGCAGTATTTT. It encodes CASSLSLFGGVTDTQYF.

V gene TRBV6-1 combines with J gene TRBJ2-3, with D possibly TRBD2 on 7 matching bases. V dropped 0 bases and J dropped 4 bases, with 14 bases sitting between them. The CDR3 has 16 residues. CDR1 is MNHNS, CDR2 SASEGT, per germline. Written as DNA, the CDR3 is TGTGCCAGCAGTGAAGCGTGGGGGGCGGGAGCAGATACGCAGTATTTT. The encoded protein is CASSEAWGAGADTQYF.

The CDR3 sequence: CASSLLGTDTQYF. In DNA, the CDR3 is TGTGCCAGCAGTTTACTAGGCACAGATACGCAGTATTTT. The chain links TRBV6-5 to TRBJ2-3; possibly TRBD2 for D (5 bases). Between the trimmed V and J ends, which lost 4 bases and 1 base, there was a span of 6 bases. This CDR3 comprises 13 residues. Germline V gene lookup returns CDR1 MNHEY and CDR2 SVGAGI.

CDR3 bases: TGTGCCAGCAGTTTACGGTGGAGGAGTGGCTACACCTTC. It codes for CASSLRWRSGYTF. The chain is built from TRBV27 and TRBJ1-2; D not certain. V lost 2 bases to trimming and J lost 7 bases, with 11 bases between them. CDR1 is MNHEY, CDR2 SMNVEV, per germline (reference sequence). The CDR3 spans 13 residues.

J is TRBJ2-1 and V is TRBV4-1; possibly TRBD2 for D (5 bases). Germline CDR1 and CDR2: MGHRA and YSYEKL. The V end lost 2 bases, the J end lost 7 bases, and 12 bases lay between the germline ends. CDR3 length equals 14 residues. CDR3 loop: CASSQLASRNEQFF. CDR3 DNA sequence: TGCGCCAGCAGCCAACTAGCCTCTCGGAATGAGCAGTTCTTC.

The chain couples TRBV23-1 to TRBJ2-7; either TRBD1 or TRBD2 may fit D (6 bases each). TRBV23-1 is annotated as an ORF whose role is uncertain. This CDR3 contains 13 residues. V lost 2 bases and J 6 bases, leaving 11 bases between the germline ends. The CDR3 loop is CASSQRRGCEQYF. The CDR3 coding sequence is TGCGCCAGCAGTCAACGGAGGGGGTGCGAGCAGTACTTC.

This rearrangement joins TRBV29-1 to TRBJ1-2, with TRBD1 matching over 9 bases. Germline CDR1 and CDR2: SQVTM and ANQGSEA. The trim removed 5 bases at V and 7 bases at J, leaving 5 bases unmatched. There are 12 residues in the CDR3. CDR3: CSVLQGAIGYTF. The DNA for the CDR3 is TGCAGCGTTCTACAGGGGGCGATTGGCTACACCTTC.

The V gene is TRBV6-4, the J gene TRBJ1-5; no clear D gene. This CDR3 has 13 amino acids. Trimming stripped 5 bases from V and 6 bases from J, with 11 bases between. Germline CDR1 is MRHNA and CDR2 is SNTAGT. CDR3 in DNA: TGTGCCAGCAGTTGGCGCCGGGGTCAGCCCCAGCATTTT. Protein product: CASSWRRGQPQHF.

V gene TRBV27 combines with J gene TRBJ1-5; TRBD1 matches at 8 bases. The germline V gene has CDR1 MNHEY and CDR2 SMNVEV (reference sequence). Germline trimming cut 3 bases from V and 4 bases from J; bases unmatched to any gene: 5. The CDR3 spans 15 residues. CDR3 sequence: CASSFRTGRNQPQHF. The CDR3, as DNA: TGTGCCAGCAGTTTTCGGACAGGGCGAAATCAGCCCCAGCATTTT.